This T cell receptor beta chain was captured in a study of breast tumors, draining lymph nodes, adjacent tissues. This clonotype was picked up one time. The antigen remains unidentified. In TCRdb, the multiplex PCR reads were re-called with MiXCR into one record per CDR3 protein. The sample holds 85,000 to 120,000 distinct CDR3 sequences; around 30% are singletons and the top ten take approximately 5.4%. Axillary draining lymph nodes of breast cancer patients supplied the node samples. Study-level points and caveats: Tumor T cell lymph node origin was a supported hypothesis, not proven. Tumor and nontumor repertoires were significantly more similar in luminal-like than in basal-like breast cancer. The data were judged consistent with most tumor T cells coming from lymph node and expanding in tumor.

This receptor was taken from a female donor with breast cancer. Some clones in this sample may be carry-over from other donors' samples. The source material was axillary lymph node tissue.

CDR3 nucleotides: TGTGCCAGCAGTGAAGGGAGTGGTTCACCCCTCCACTTT. This encodes CASSEGSGSPLHF. The chain has TRBV6-1 and TRBJ1-6; D not certain. Germline V gene data show CDR1 as MNHNS and CDR2 as SASEGT. V lost 1 base and J lost 9, with 7 bases in between. This CDR3 is built from 13 residues.